These 23 T cell receptor beta chains share one sample of origin, sequenced in a study of T cell clones after liver transplantation. TCRdb's table, derived via immunoSEQ multiplex PCR, lists solely in-frame clones and lacks some. Of about 20,000 clones listed, 85% to 90% are singletons. The source material was CD8+ T cells from blood, sampled roughly 3.5 years after liver transplant. The receptors were sampled from a human patient who received a liver transplant. Some T cells may be transferred from the graft donor.

This rearrangement joins TRBV5-6 to TRBJ2-7; the match to TRBD1 covers 7 bases. V lost 2 bases to trimming and J lost 3 bases; unmatched junction nucleotides: 2. Germline assignment: CDR1 SGHDT and CDR2 YYEEEE. The CDR3 sequence is 13 residues long. The CDR3: CASSFQGVYEQYF. CDR3 DNA: TGTGCCAGCAGCTTCCAGGGGGTCTACGAGCAGTACTTC.

CDR3 sequence: CASSFHEFGKTEKLFF. CDR3 coding DNA: TGTGCCAGCAGCTTTCATGAGTTCGGGAAGACTGAAAAACTGTTTTTT. The chain combines TRBV5-4 with TRBJ1-4; D gene ambiguous. With 2 bases removed from V and 7 bases from J, the gap between germline ends came to 18 bases. The CDR3 has 16 residues. Germline V lookup: CDR1 SGHNT, CDR2 YYREEE (reference sequence).

The chain is built from TRBV10-1 and TRBJ1-1; D unclear. V lost 6 bases and J lost 1, with 12 bases in between. CDR3 length: 14 amino acids. The germline CDR1 and CDR2 sequences are WNHNN and SYGVQD (reference sequence). CDR3 protein: CASSQGRKNTEAFF. The CDR3 DNA reads TGCGCCAGCAGCCAAGGACGGAAGAACACTGAAGCTTTCTTT.

This clone was seen only once. The chain uses TRBV29-1 and TRBJ2-7, with 9 nucleotides matching TRBD2. CDR1 and CDR2 from the germline V gene are SQVTM and ANQGSEA. This CDR3 region has 13 residues. The trim removed 2 bases at V and 1 base at J, leaving 0 bases unmatched. The CDR3 DNA reads TGCAGCGTTGAAACTAGCGGGTCCTACGAGCAGTACTTC. Its protein product is CSVETSGSYEQYF.

J is TRBJ1-1 and V is TRBV27; a possible D gene is TRBD1 (6 bases). Per the germline V gene, CDR1 is MNHEY and CDR2 is SMNVEV (reference sequence). The CDR3 totals 16 residues. V lost 0 bases to trimming and J lost 1 base, with 12 bases between them. The CDR3 sequence is CASSLSGGRWNTEAFF. The CDR3 DNA follows: TGTGCCAGCAGTTTATCGGGGGGCAGGTGGAACACTGAAGCTTTCTTT.

The J gene is TRBJ2-5, the V gene TRBV6-5; 8 bases are a match to TRBD2. With V trimmed by 0 bases and J by 2 bases, 2 bases remained unmatched. The CDR3 is 15 residues long. The germline CDR1 and CDR2 sequences are MNHEY and SVGAGI. The CDR3 reads CASSYSASGQETQYF. CDR3 DNA: TGTGCCAGCAGTTACTCGGCTAGCGGGCAAGAGACCCAGTACTTC.

This clone was picked up one time. V is TRBV7-9 and J is TRBJ1-2, with a weak D call TRBD1 (6 bases). The germline CDR1 and CDR2 sequences are SEHNR and FQNEAQ (reference sequence). The CDR3 has 13 residues. Trimming cost V 3 bases and J 4 bases, with 9 bases left between them. CDR3 sequence reads: CASSLGGPYGYTF. In DNA, the CDR3 is TGTGCCAGCAGCTTGGGGGGCCCCTATGGCTACACCTTC.

The chain joins TRBV19 to TRBJ2-7; 9 bases agree with TRBD1. The CDR3 is made up of 15 amino acids. Germline V CDR1 and CDR2: LNHDA, SQIVND (reference sequence). V shed 5 bases and J 5 bases; nucleotides not matched to a gene: 10. The CDR3 DNA sequence: TGTGCCAGTAGTGCCTCCGGGACAGGGATCGACGAGCAGTACTTC. It yields the protein CASSASGTGIDEQYF.

J is TRBJ1-1 and V is TRBV2; D may be TRBD1 (5 bases). This CDR3 comprises 14 residues. V was shortened by 4 bases and J by 0 bases, with 9 bases between the two germline ends. Germline assignment: CDR1 SNHLY and CDR2 FYNNEI. The CDR3 coding sequence is TGTGCCAGCAGTGGGGAGGGGATGAACACTGAAGCTTTCTTT. It codes for CASSGEGMNTEAFF. Variable domain in full (rest from reference TRBV2 and TRBJ1-1): EPEVTQTPSHQVTQMGQEVILRCVPISNHLYFYWYRQILGQKVEFLVSFYNNEISEKSEIFDDQFSVERPDGSNFTLKIRSTKLEDSAMYFCASSGEGMNTEAFFGQGTRLTVV.

The chain carries TRBV7-8 and TRBJ1-2, with a possible D match to TRBD1 (5 bases). The CDR3 runs to 14 residues. Germline V gene sequence: CDR1 SGHVS, CDR2 FQNEAQ. Trimming left V 5 bases short and J 8 bases short, with 18 bases between. CDR3 in amino acids: CASSLYGPGNGYTF. The CDR3 coding sequence is TGTGCCAGCAGCCTCTACGGGCCAGGGAACGGCTACACCTTC.

V and J are TRBV27 and TRBJ2-3; D possibly corresponds to TRBD1 (5 bases). V was clipped by 1 base and J by 2 bases, with 7 bases between them. Germline loops: CDR1 MNHEY, CDR2 SMNVEV (reference sequence). The CDR3 spans 14 residues. The CDR3 reads CASSLYRYTDTQYF. CDR3 coding DNA: TGTGCCAGCAGTTTATACAGGTACACAGATACGCAGTATTTT.

The chain links TRBV7-6 to TRBJ2-2; 7 nucleotides line up with TRBD2. The trim removed 1 base at V and 3 bases at J, leaving 8 bases unmatched. CDR3 size: 17 residues. CDR1 SGHVS and CDR2 FNYEAQ come from the germline V gene. The CDR3 protein is CASSLVVGGMDTGELFF. The CDR3 bases are TGTGCCAGCAGCTTAGTGGTGGGAGGGATGGACACCGGGGAGCTGTTTTTT.

The chain carries TRBV6-1 and TRBJ1-5, with a possible D match to TRBD1 (5 bases). The CDR3 spans 15 residues. Germline CDR1 is MNHNS and CDR2 is SASEGT. Trimming shortened V by 8 bases and J by 1 base, and 15 bases separated the two germline ends. DNA for the CDR3: TGTGCCAGCTTCCCAGGGACGTGGAGCAATCAGCCCCAGCATTTT. As protein: CASFPGTWSNQPQHF.

This clone has more than one count but fewer than ten. The rearrangement joins TRBV19 to TRBJ1-5; no firm D call. Deletions cut 3 bases from V and 3 bases from J, with 9 bases between. The CDR3 has 14 residues. The germline V gene encodes CDR1 LNHDA and CDR2 SQIVND (reference sequence). CDR3 protein: CASSMYRDNQPQHF. Written as DNA, the CDR3 is TGTGCCAGTAGTATGTATAGGGACAATCAGCCCCAGCATTTT.

This clone has more than one count but fewer than ten. CDR3 sequence: CASSPPTGGRDDIQYF. Written as DNA, the CDR3 is TGTGCCAGCAGCCCACCGACTGGCGGGAGGGACGACATTCAGTACTTC. The chain carries TRBV7-9 and TRBJ2-4; 9 nucleotides agree with TRBD2. With V trimmed by 5 bases and J by 8 bases, 13 bases remained unmatched. The CDR3 loop spans 16 amino acids. Germline assignment: CDR1 SEHNR and CDR2 FQNEAQ (reference sequence).

The chain carries TRBV6-5 and TRBJ2-5; 7 bases align to TRBD2. V lost 2 bases to trimming and J lost 3 bases; unmatched junction nucleotides: 3. The germline V gene encodes CDR1 MNHEY and CDR2 SVGAGI. This CDR3 has 14 amino acids. The CDR3: CASSYRLAEETQYF. CDR3 bases: TGTGCCAGCAGTTACCGGCTAGCGGAAGAGACCCAGTACTTC.

This clone appeared a single time. The chain employs TRBV19 and TRBJ2-1; D call uncertain. This CDR3 is 13 amino acids long. V lost 5 bases, J lost 3 bases, and 8 bases lay in between. CDR1 and CDR2 from the germline V gene are LNHDA and SQIVND (reference sequence). CDR3 protein: CASSPGLYNEQFF. The CDR3 nucleotides read TGTGCCAGTAGTCCCGGTCTCTACAATGAGCAGTTCTTC.

V is TRBV27 and J is TRBJ2-1; D is unclear. Germline V gene lookup returns CDR1 MNHEY and CDR2 SMNVEV (reference sequence). There are 14 residues in the CDR3. Trimming cost V 2 bases and J 0 bases, with 5 bases left between them. Here the CDR3 reads CASSLGGSYNEQFF. The CDR3, as DNA: TGTGCCAGCAGTTTAGGTGGCTCCTACAATGAGCAGTTCTTC.

This clone was recorded only once. CDR3 sequence reads: CASSGRLGNQPQHF. CDR3 sequence (DNA): TGTGCCAGCAGCGGAAGACTGGGCAATCAGCCCCAGCATTTT. The chain links TRBV27 to TRBJ1-5; D gene unclear. Germline-derived CDR1 and CDR2 are MNHEY and SMNVEV (reference sequence). The CDR3 extends over 14 amino acids. Trimming stripped 6 bases from V and 2 bases from J, with 11 bases between.

This clone turned up a few times. The V gene is TRBV7-9, the J gene TRBJ2-7, with D uncertain. V lost 2 bases and J 5 bases, leaving 7 bases between the germline ends. This CDR3 spans 12 amino acids. Looked up from germline, CDR1 is SEHNR and CDR2 is FQNEAQ (reference sequence). CDR3: CASSLRSDEQYF. CDR3 in DNA: TGTGCCAGCAGCTTACGGAGCGACGAGCAGTACTTC.

The chain recombines TRBV15 with TRBJ1-2, with D perhaps matching TRBD1 (6 bases). The CDR3 has 17 residues. From germline, CDR1 is LNHNV and CDR2 YYDKDF (reference sequence). V was clipped by 6 bases and J by 6 bases, with 26 bases between them. The CDR3 is CATSPVLGYGGADGYTF. CDR3 bases: TGTGCCACCAGTCCAGTTTTGGGGTACGGGGGGGCAGATGGCTACACCTTC.

The chain recombines TRBV11-2 with TRBJ2-5; D is possibly TRBD1 or TRBD2 (6 bases each). V lost 5 bases to trimming and J lost 7 bases, with 11 bases between them. The CDR3 sequence is 12 residues long. Germline loops: CDR1 SGHAT, CDR2 FQNNGV. For the CDR3, the DNA is TGTGCCAGCAGCGGGGGGCGTGGGACCCAGTACTTC. Protein product: CASSGGRGTQYF.

The V gene is TRBV5-8, the J gene TRBJ1-5, with no clear D. The CDR3 length is 12 residues. Trimming shortened V by 2 bases and J by 9 bases, and 9 bases separated the two germline ends. Germline V gene lookup returns CDR1 SGHTS and CDR2 YDEGEE. The CDR3: CASSFGPVPQHF. DNA of the CDR3: TGTGCCAGCAGCTTCGGTCCGGTGCCCCAGCATTTT.